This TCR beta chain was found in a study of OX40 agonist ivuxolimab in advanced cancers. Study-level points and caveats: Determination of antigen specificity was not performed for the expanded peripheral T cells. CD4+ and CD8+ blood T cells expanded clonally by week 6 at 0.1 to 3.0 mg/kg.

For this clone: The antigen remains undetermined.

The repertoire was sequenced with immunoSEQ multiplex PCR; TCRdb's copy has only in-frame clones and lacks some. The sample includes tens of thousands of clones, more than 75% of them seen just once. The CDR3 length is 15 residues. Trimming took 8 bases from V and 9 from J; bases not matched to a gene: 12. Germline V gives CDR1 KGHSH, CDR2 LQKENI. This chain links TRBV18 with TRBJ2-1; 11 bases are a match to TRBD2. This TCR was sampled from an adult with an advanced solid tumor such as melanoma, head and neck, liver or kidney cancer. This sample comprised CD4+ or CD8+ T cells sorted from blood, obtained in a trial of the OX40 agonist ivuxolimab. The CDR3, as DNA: TGTGCCAGCAGACCGGGACTAGCGGACCTGGGTGAGCAGTTCTTC. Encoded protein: CASRPGLADLGEQFF.